This T cell receptor beta chain was sequenced in a study of cytomegalovirus exposure and HLA in healthy donors (dated by TCRdb to about 2017). With regard to the full study: An earlier analysis of roughly 500 of the donors reported about 250 Gb of sequence data and 117 million unique TCR beta sequences from 150 million to 200 million T cells. An early release that covered roughly 600 HLA-typed donors contained approximately 300 gigabases of sequencing data and 65 million to 100 million unique TCR sequences. The genetic ancestry cluster associated with self-reported Caucasian donors included around four fifths of the 300 to 450 genotyped donors. The study aimed to test whether signatures of past pathogen exposure could be identified by cataloging public T cell receptors. The T cell repertoires of around 730 subjects were profiled by immunosequencing and related to cytomegalovirus serostatus. A separate validation cohort of about 110 different subjects was used in addition to the roughly 670-subject first cohort. High-throughput TCR immunosequencing, statistical association of individual TCRs with disease status, and machine learning were combined to predict cytomegalovirus infection status. To study patterns of TCR occurrence, a later analysis re-analyzed previously published TCR beta repertoires from around 670 donors and added high-resolution HLA genotyping. In the later analysis, no new phenotypic data were used to find candidate immune exposures; instead, reliance was placed on TCR beta sequences and their occurrence across donors. An earlier analysis of a few hundred of the donors applied high-throughput TCR beta sequencing to assess whether each TCR beta V gene segment acted as functional or pseudogenic. Donor age, sex, ethnicity and CMV serostatus were compiled together with the repertoire data. Genome-wide SNP genotypes for about 60% of the roughly 700 donors were used in a later genetic analysis, which treated that subset as a discovery cohort. All discovery cohort repertoires had been generated on a single sequencing platform. Both class I and class II loci were covered by HLA typing, at four-digit resolution. Typing coverage differed by locus: A, B, C, DRB1 and DQB1 were typed in about 629-640 donors, DQA1 in about 560, DPA1 in 606, and DPB1 in 450 to 480. Four or five DR-DQ haplotypes were handled as single units for association and clustering because linkage in the cohort was strong. On average, approximately 250,000 unique TCR beta nucleotide sequences were sequenced per donor among several hundred genotyped donors of the cohort, with 15% to 20% of those sequences being non-productive. Here is what the overall study found, with its caveats: A later analysis associated 17,000 or so TCR beta sequences with specific HLA alleles at a false discovery rate of 0.05. In a later analysis, the rate of TCR association differed among HLA loci, with DRB1 alleles having the most associated TCRs and HLA-C alleles having the fewest. In a later analysis, HLA-associated TCR beta chains showed more clonal expansion and lower generation probabilities than non-associated chains that were equally common. A cluster of highly shared sequence variants was judged likely to be a technical artifact of the sequencing pipeline. While some public TCRs were present in many individuals, most TCR sequences turned up only very rarely across donors. Broadly in line with IMGT annotations, most TCR beta V segments showed up in productive rearrangements about 90% or about 30% of the time in an earlier analysis of a few hundred of the donors. Assigning TCR associations to individual alleles was difficult when HLA alleles, especially DR and DQ, strongly co-occurred. A total of 150 to 200 TCR beta chains were listed by the study as associated with cytomegalovirus. In both the original and validation cohorts, the classifier was reported to diagnose cytomegalovirus status with high specificity and sensitivity. In a later genetic analysis, a missense DCLRE1C variant was associated with V-gene and J-gene trimming of TCR beta chains, and the association was replicated in an independent cohort. HLA typing was unavailable for some donors at each locus, so association tests used only the typed subset. The presence/absence analyses assumed that sequencing depth was roughly uniform across donors, and that assumption may not be true. For the cohort, immune exposure information was limited to CMV serostatus. In vitro tests confirmed that a few of the cytomegalovirus-associated TCR beta chains recognize cytomegalovirus antigens. Some IMGT-functional V segments, including TRBV6-2 and TRBV6-3, could not be told apart with the 87-base-pair reads, so those segments were excluded. Correlated functional status among segregating V segments might be attributable to linkage disequilibrium, but an unknown experimental factor could not be ruled out. The authors suggested that the approach could potentially be generalized to other disease states and immunological phenotypes. A further reported finding was that TCR beta sequences accurately predicted the HLA-A and HLA-B alleles for most subjects in the first cohort. In this cohort, only TCR beta chains were sequenced, and detectable features were limited by the absence of alpha or paired-chain data. Most CMV-associated TCR beta chains appeared to be HLA-restricted in a later analysis, and the HLA associations seemed to be driven largely by CMV exposure. A later analysis reported that several top co-occurrence clusters appeared linked to parvovirus B19, influenza, CMV and Epstein-Barr virus. A later genetic analysis reported fewer N-insertions in productive TCRs among donors in an Asian-associated ancestry cluster than the roughly 640-donor mean. Over 15 rarely observed V segments, including chromosome 9 orphons, were excluded from the earlier analysis of about 600 of the donors because counts were too low.

A word on this clone: Its antigen target is currently unknown. No much larger clone exists at a distance of one base, and base qualities are not known.

Here V drops 3 bases and J drops 8 bases, and the junction holds 8 bases not matched to any gene. From a lookup of the germline V gene (reference sequence), CDR1 and CDR2 are SEHNR and FQNEAQ. From the cysteine through the phenylalanine, the CDR3 covers 15 amino acids. Only CDR3 DNA remains: 45 bases, in frame from the first base. The library relied on the immunoSEQ multiplex PCR assay. The multiplex PCR relied on a mix of 60 forward primers for TCR Vbeta segments and 13 reverse primers for TCR Jbeta segments. The CDR3 region of rearranged TCR beta genes was amplified from genomic DNA by a multiplex PCR assay. Amplified TCR beta libraries were sequenced as 87-base-pair reads on the Illumina HiSeq System. Per the source publication's procedure: A later analysis counted approximately 74 million unique TCR beta chains across the roughly 700 repertoires, and some 11 million of these chains were shared by at least two donors. Raw reads were error-corrected and collapsed into unique sequences by a nearest-neighbor algorithm in which closely related sequences were merged to remove PCR and sequencing errors. CDR3 sequences were aligned to IMGT reference sequences to assign V, D and J gene segments. For a sequence to be retained, at least a six-nucleotide match to both a V gene segment and a J gene segment was required. Rearrangements were called productive when the CDR3 lacked stop codons and stayed in frame with V and J; all others were non-productive. CDR3 was defined according to IMGT convention as the region running from the second conserved V-encoded cysteine to the conserved J-encoded phenylalanine. Sequences without an unambiguous match to a single V gene segment were excluded from the earlier analysis of about 640 of the donors. In an earlier analysis of almost 600 of the donors, a V segment was called functional when productive rearrangements were above 56.7%, and segregating when the standard deviation between donors exceeded 5%. A statistical classification framework was built for diagnosing cytomegalovirus status from the catalog of TCR beta chain sequences. A later analysis assigned V and J genes by comparing TCR nucleotide sequences with IMGT/GENE-DB human TR gene sequences. The TCRdist pipeline was used in a later analysis to assign CDR3 sequences and most-parsimonious VDJ recombination scenarios. In a later analysis, each TCR beta chain was defined by its CDR3 amino acid sequence together with its V-gene family, and reads without a unique V-gene family were excluded. A later analysis removed nearly 600 highly shared, low-generation-probability nucleotide sequences to deal with suspected cross-contamination and a sequencing artifact. In a later analysis, a clonal expansion index was calculated for each public chain from normalized within-repertoire ranks of inferred template counts. A later analysis computed generation probabilities with a VDJ recombination model fitted to out-of-frame rearrangements, and checked the results against IGoR. In a later analysis, hypergeometric tests were used to score TCR-TCR, TCR-HLA and TCR-CMV co-occurrence, with a repertoire-size bias correction applied to TCR pairs. In a later analysis, false discovery rates were estimated by permuting HLA or CMV assignments 20 times. A later analysis grouped co-occurring TCRs with DBSCAN, adding TCRdist sequence similarity when clustering within HLA-allele-positive subsets. For co-occurrence clustering, repertoires with fewer than 30,000 or more than 120,000 public chains were excluded, along with 4 to 6 repertoires with anomalous nucleotide sharing. TCRdb's version of the immuneACCESS table is confined to in-frame rearrangements and falls short of the full clone set. An unresolved V gene accounts for under half of the shortfall where checked; the remainder is of unknown origin. The V and J calls and clone size come from that table; D and trimming were worked out from the DNA. Within this sample are some 180,000 clones, with 75% to 80% of them counted one time only. The ten largest make up 13% to 15% of the sample.

The cohort was made up of 666 healthy bone marrow donors. Cohort members were all nominally healthy when sampled, although unrecorded immune exposures were likely present. The donor was CMV seropositive and was included in the group of 289 seropositive cohort members. Every donor gave a peripheral blood sample, and the peripheral blood mononuclear cells from that sample were used for TCR beta sequencing. The Qiagen DNeasy Blood Extraction Kit was used to extract genomic DNA from the blood cell samples. The source is a woman under 40 in good health and CMV-seropositive. The V gene is TRBV7-9 and the J gene is TRBJ1-4; 8 junctional bases match TRBD1. The sample consisted of PBMCs. The CDR3 corresponds to CASSFDRGFREKLFF. The bases are TGTGCCAGCAGCTTTGACAGGGGCTTCAGGGAAAAACTGTTTTTT.